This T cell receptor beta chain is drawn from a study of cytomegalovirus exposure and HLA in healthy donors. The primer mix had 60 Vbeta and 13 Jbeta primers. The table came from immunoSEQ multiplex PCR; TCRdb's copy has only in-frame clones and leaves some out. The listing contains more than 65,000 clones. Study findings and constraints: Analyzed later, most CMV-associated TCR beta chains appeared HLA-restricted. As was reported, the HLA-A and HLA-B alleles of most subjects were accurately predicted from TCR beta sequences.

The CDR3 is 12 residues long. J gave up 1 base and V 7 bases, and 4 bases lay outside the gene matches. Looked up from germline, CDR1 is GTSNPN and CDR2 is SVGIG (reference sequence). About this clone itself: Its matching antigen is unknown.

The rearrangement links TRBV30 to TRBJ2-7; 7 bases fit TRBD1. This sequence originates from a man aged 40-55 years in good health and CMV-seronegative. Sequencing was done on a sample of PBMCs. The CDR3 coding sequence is TGTGCCTTTGGGGGACAGTCCTACGAGCAGTACTTC. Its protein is CAFGGQSYEQYF.